This record concerns one T cell receptor beta chain sequence. With a J-beta primer mix and a sample-barcoded 5' primer, a second PCR ran about 6 to 11 cycles. Each cDNA molecule carried a tag from a template-switch adaptor that contained 12 random nucleotides. TCRdb re-derived calls from the 5' RACE reads in MiXCR, one entry per CDR3 protein. The sample has roughly 1,800,000 distinct CDR3 sequences, around 50% seen once. Donors each provided about 10 milliliters of peripheral blood. The sample belongs to a study of blood T cells in healthy people across ages. The V and J ends lost 5 bases and 4 bases respectively, with 21 bases between them. The CDR3 length is 17 residues. The germline CDR1 and CDR2 sequences are SEHNR and FQNEAQ (reference sequence).

Sequencing was carried out using blood. This rearrangement joins TRBV7-9 to TRBJ2-1; the D call may be TRBD1 or TRBD2 (5 bases each). The receptor's source is a woman between 40 and 55 years old in good health. The CDR3 reads CASSPGNFGDQYNEQFF. The DNA of the CDR3 is TGTGCCAGCAGCCCAGGAAACTTCGGGGACCAATACAATGAGCAGTTCTTC.